The 3 T cell receptor beta chains below all came from one sample that was sequenced in a study of metastatic and nonmetastatic thyroid tumors. TCRdb re-clonotyped the PCR reads through MiXCR. The data contain some 86,000 clones, about an eighth of them singletons. Each patient went into thyroid surgery without having received any treatment. Sequencing used tumor tissue. The receptors were gathered from a female donor with papillary thyroid cancer or a benign thyroid nodule (not recorded which). Some clones in this sample may be carry-over from other donors' samples.

This clone showed up many times. This rearrangement joins TRBV12-5 to TRBJ2-6; D perhaps matches TRBD2 (5 bases). The CDR3 is 14 amino acids. Trimming pared 6 bases from V and 4 bases from J, leaving 10 bases between. Germline V gives CDR1 LGHNT, CDR2 FRNRAP. The CDR3 protein is CASGEGSGANVLTF. The DNA of the CDR3 is TGTGCTAGTGGCGAGGGATCCGGGGCCAACGTCCTGACTTTC.

Details on this clone: A much larger clone differs by one base, so this may be a read error. Without the conserved terminal phenylalanine or tryptophan, this CDR3 likely stems from a read error. The rearrangement uses TRBV13 and TRBJ2-4, with a possible D match to TRBD2 (6 bases). Deletions cut 3 bases from V and 2 bases from J, with 11 bases between. CDR1 is PRHDT, CDR2 FYEKMQ, per germline (reference sequence). The CDR3 loop spans 15 amino acids. The CDR3, as DNA: TGTGCCAGCAGCTTGACTAGTCCCCCCAAAAACATTCAGTACTAC. Protein: CASSLTSPPKNIQYY.

The chain employs TRBV5-1 and TRBJ2-3; the D gene is possibly TRBD2 (5 bases). The germline V gene has CDR1 SGHRS and CDR2 YFSETQ. This CDR3 contains 13 residues. Trimming took off 4 bases at V and 5 bases at J, with 11 bases between the two ends. The CDR3 loop is CASSPLRVDTQYF. DNA for the CDR3: TGCGCCAGCAGCCCTCTGAGGGTAGATACGCAGTATTTT.